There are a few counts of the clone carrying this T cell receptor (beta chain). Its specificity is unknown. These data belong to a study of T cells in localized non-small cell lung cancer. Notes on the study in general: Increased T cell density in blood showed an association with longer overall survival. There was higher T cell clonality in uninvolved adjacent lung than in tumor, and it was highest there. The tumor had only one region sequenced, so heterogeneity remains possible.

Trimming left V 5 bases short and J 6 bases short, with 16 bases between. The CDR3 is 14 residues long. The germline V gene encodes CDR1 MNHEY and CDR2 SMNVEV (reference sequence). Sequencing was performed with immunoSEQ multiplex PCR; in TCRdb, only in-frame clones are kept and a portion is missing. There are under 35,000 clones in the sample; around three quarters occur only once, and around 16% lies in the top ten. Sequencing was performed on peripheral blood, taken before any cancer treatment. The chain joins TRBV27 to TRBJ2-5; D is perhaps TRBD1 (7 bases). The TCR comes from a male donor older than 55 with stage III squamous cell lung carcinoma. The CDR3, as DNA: TGTGCCAGCAGTCAGAGACAGGGAGGACAGACCCAGTACTTC. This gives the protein CASSQRQGGQTQYF.